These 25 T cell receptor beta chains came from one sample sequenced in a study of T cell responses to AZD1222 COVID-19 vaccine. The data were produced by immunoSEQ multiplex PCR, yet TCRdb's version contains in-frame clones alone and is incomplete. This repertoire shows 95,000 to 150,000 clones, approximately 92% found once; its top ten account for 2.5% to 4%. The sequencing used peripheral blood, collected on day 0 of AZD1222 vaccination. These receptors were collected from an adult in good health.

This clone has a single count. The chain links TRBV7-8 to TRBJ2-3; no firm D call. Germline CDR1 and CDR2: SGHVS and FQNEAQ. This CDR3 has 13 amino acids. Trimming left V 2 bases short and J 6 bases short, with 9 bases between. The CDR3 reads CASSLIVRDTQYF. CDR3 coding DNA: TGTGCCAGCAGCTTAATCGTGCGGGATACGCAGTATTTT.

The CDR3 DNA reads TGTGCCAGCTCACCACTAGGGGCGGAGAAGGCCTACGAGCAGTACTTC. Residues: CASSPLGAEKAYEQYF. The rearrangement joins TRBV18 to TRBJ2-7, with TRBD1 as a possible D gene (5 bases). The CDR3 has 16 amino acids. V gave up 1 base and J gave up 2 bases, with 15 bases separating them. Germline values: CDR1 KGHSH, CDR2 LQKENI.

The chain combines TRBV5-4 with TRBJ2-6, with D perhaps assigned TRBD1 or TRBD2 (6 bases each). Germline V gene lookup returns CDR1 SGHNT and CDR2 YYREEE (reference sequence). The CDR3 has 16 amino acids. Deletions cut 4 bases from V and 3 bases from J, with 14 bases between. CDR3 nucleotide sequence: TGTGCCAGCAGCAGGCCGGGGGCGGGTGGGGCCAACGTCCTGACTTTC. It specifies CASSRPGAGGANVLTF.

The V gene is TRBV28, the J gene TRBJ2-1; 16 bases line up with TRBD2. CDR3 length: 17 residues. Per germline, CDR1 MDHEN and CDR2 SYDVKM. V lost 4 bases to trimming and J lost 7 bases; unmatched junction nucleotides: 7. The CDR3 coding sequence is TGTGCCAGCAGTTCCGGGACTAGCGGGGGGGCCGGGAATGAGCAGTTCTTC. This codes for CASSSGTSGGAGNEQFF.

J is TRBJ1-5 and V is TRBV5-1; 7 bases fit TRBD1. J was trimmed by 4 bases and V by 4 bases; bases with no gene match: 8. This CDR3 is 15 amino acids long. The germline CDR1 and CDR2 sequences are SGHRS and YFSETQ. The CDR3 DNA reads TGCGCCAGCAGCATAACCGGGACAGAAAATCAGCCCCAGCATTTT. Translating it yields CASSITGTENQPQHF.

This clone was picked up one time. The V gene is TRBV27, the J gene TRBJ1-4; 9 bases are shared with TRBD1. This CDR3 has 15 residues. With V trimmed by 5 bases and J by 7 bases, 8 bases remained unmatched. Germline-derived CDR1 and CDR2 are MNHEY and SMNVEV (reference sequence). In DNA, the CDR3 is TGTGCCAGCAGTATTACCGGGACAGGGACTGAAAAACTGTTTTTT. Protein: CASSITGTGTEKLFF. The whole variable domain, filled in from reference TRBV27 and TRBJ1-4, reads EAQVTQNPRYLITVTGKKLTVTCSQNMNHEYMSWYRQDPGLGLRQIYYSMNVEVTDKGDVPEGYKVSRKEKRNFPLILESPSPNQTSLYFCASSITGTGTEKLFFGSGTQLSVL.

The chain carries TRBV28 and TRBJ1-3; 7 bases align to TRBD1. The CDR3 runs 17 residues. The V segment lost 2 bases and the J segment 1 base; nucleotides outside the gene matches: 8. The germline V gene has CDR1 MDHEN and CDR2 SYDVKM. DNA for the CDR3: TGTGCCAGCAGTTTAAGGGGGGGCAGGGGGTCTGGAAACACCATATATTTT. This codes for CASSLRGGRGSGNTIYF.

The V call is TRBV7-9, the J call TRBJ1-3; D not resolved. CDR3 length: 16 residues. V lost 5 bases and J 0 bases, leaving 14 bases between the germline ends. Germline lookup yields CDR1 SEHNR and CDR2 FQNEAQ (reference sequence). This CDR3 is CASSRLRTVSGNTIYF. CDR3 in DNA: TGTGCCAGCAGCCGACTCCGTACCGTCTCTGGAAACACCATATATTTT.

Here the CDR3 DNA reads TGTGCCAGCAGCCCTAGGATTGGTGGGGATACGCAGTATTTT. Protein product: CASSPRIGGDTQYF. This sequence joins TRBV6-2 or TRBV6-3 and TRBJ2-3; D unresolved. From germline, CDR1 is MNHEY and CDR2 SVGEGT. Trimming left V 6 bases short and J 6 bases short, with 16 bases between. This CDR3 is 14 amino acids long.

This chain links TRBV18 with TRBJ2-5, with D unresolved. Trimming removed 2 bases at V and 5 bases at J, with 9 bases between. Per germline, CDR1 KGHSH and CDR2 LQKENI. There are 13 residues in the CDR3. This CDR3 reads CASSPGLGETQYF. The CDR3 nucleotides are TGTGCCAGCTCACCAGGGTTGGGGGAGACCCAGTACTTC.

CDR3 bases: TGTGCCAGTAGTACCCACCGCGACGCGAATCAGCCCCAGCATTTT. Its protein is CASSTHRDANQPQHF. The rearrangement joins TRBV19 to TRBJ1-5, with D uncertain. V was trimmed by 4 bases and J by 4 bases, leaving 14 bases between them. CDR1 and CDR2 (germline): LNHDA, SQIVND (reference sequence). This CDR3 has 15 residues.

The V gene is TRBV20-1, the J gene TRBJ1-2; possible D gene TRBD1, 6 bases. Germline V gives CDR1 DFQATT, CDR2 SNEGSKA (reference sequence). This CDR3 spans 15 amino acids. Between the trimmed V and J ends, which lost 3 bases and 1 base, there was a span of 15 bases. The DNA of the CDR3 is TGCAGTGCTAGTTCTGGACAGCGAAATAACTATGGCTACACCTTC. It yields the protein CSASSGQRNNYGYTF.

The CDR3 loop is CASSFSGTENYGYTF. The CDR3 DNA follows: TGTGCCAGCAGCTTTTCCGGGACAGAAAACTATGGCTACACCTTC. V gene TRBV7-9 combines with J gene TRBJ1-2; TRBD1 aligns across 7 bases. Germline loops: CDR1 SEHNR, CDR2 FQNEAQ (reference sequence). The CDR3 is 15 amino acids. Trimming took 3 bases from V and 2 from J; bases not matched to a gene: 6.

DNA for the CDR3: TGCGTAGCTCGGGGGCCGAACACTGAAGCTTTCTTT. Residues: CVARGPNTEAFF. The chain is built from TRBV29-1 and TRBJ1-1; tentative D call: TRBD1 (6 bases). Germline lookup yields CDR1 SQVTM and CDR2 ANQGSEA. The CDR3 consists of 12 residues.

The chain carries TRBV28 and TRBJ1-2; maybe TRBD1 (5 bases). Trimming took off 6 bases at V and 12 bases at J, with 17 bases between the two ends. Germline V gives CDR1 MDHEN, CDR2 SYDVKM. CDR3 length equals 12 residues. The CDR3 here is CASRQGTRVDTF. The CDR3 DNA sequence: TGTGCCAGCAGGCAGGGAACCCGAGTAGACACCTTC.

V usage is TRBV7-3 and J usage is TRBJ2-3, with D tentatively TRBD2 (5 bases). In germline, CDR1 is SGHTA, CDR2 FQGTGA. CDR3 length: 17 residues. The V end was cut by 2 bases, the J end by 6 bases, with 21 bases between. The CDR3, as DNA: TGTGCCAGCAGCTTACGGGGTGGCCTAATAGGGTCGGATACGCAGTATTTT. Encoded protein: CASSLRGGLIGSDTQYF.

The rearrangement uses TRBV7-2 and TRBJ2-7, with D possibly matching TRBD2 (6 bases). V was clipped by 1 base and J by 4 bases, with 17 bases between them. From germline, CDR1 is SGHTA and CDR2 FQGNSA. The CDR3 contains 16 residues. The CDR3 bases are TGTGCCAGCAGCTTAGTTGCGCGGGGCGGGAATTACGAGCAGTACTTC. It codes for CASSLVARGGNYEQYF.

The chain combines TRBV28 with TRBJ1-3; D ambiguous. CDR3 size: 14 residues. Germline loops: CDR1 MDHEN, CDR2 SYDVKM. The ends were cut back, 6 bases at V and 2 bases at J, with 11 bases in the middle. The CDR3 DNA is TGTGCCAGCAGCCCACAAAGGGCTGGAAACACCATATATTTT. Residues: CASSPQRAGNTIYF.

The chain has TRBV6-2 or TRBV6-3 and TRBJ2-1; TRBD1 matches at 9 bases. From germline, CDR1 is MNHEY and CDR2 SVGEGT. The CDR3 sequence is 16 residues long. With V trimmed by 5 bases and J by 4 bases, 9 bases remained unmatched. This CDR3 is CASSTLGQGTYNEQFF. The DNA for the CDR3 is TGTGCCAGCAGTACCCTGGGACAGGGAACTTACAATGAGCAGTTCTTC.

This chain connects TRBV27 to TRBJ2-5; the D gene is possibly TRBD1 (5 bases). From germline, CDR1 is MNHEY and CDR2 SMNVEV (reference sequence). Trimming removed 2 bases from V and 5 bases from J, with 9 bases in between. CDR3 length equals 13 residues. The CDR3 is CASSLRGAETQYF. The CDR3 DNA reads TGTGCCAGCAGTTTAAGGGGTGCGGAGACCCAGTACTTC.

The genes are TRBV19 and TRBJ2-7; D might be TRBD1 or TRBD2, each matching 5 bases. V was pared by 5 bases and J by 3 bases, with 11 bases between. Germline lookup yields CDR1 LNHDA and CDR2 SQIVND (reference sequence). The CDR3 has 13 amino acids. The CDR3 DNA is TGTGCCAGTAGTCCCCGGGACCGCTACGAGCAGTACTTC. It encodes CASSPRDRYEQYF.

CDR3 residues: CASSLGTSEFYGYTF. The DNA of the CDR3 is TGCGCCAGCAGCTTGGGGACCAGCGAGTTCTATGGCTACACCTTC. The J gene is TRBJ1-2, the V gene TRBV5-1; unclear D gene. Trimming pared 0 bases from V and 4 bases from J, leaving 13 bases between. CDR1 is SGHRS and CDR2 is YFSETQ in the germline V gene. The CDR3 consists of 15 residues.

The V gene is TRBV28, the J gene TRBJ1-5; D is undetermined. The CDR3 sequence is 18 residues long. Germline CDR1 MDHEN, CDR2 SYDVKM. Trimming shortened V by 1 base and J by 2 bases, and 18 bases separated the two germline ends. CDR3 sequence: CASSLFGRIGVGNQPQHF. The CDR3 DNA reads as TGTGCCAGCAGTTTATTTGGTCGTATAGGTGTAGGCAATCAGCCCCAGCATTTT. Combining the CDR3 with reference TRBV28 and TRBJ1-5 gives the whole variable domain DVKVTQSSRYLVKRTGEKVFLECVQDMDHENMFWYRQDPGLGLRLIYFSYDVKMKEKGDIPEGYSVSREKKERFSLILESASTNQTSMYLCASSLFGRIGVGNQPQHFGDGTRLSIL.

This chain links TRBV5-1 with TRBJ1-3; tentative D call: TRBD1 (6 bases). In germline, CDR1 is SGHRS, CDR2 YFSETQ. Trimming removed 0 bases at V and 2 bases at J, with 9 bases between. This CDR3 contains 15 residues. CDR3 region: CASSLAAGAGNTIYF. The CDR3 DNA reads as TGCGCCAGCAGCTTGGCAGCAGGGGCTGGAAACACCATATATTTT.

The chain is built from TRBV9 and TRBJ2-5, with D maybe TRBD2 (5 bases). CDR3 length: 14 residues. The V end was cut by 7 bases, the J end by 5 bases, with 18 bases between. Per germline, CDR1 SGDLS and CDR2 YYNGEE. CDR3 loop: CASAGGPAGETQYF. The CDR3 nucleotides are TGTGCCAGCGCGGGCGGTCCGGCGGGTGAGACCCAGTACTTC.